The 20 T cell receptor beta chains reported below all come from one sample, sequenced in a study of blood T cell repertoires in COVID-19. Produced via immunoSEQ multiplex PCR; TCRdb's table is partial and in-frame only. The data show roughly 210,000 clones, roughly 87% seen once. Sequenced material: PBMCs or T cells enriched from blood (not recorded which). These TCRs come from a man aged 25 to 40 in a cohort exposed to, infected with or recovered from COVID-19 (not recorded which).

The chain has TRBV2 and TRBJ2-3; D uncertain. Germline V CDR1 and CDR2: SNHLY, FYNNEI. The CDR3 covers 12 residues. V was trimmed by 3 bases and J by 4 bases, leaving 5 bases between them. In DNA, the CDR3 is TGTGCCAGCAGTGAGGCTGCAGATACGCAGTATTTT. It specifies CASSEAADTQYF.

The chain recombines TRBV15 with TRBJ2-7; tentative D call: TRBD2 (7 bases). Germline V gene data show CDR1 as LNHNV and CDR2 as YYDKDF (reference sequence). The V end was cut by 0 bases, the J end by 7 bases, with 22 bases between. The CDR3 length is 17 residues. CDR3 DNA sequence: TGTGCCACCAGCAGAGATCACGTGCGGGGGCGAAATCGGGAGCAGTACTTC. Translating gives CATSRDHVRGRNREQYF.

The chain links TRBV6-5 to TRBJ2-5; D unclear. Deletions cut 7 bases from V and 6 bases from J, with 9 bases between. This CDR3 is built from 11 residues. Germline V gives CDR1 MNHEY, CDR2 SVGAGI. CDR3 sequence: CASNLGKTQYF. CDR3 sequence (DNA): TGTGCCAGCAACCTAGGAAAGACCCAGTACTTC.

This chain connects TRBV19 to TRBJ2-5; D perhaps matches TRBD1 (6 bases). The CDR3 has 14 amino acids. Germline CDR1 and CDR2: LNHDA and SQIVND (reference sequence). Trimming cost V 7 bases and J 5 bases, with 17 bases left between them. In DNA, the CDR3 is TGTGCCAGTACTACAGGGTTTGTCCGGGAGACCCAGTACTTC. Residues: CASTTGFVRETQYF.

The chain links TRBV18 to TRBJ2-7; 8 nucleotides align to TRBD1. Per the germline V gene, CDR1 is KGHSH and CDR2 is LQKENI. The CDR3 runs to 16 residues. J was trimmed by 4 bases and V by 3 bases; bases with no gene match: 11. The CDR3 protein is CASSPTGTGSNYEQYF. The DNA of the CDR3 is TGTGCCAGCTCACCTACAGGGACAGGCTCAAATTACGAGCAGTACTTC.

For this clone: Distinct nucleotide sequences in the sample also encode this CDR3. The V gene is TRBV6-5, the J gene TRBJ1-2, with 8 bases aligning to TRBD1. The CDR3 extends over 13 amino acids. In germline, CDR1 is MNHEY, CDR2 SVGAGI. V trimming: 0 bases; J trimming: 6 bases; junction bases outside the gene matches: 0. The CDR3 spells CASSYSTGDGYTF. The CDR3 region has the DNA TGTGCCAGCAGTTACTCGACAGGGGATGGCTACACCTTC.

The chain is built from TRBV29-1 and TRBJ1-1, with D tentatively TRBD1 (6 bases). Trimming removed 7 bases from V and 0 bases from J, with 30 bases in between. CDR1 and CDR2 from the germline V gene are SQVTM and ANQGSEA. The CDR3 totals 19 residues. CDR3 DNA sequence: TGCAGCGCCCTACAGGGAGCCCTCCCGGCAGACGTGATGAACACTGAAGCTTTCTTT. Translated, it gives CSALQGALPADVMNTEAFF.

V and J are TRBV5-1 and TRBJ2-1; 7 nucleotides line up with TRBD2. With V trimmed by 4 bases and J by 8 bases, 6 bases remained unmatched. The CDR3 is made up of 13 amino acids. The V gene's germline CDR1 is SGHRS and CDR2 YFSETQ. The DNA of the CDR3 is TGCGCCAGCAGCGAGCGGGGTGGGTATGAGCAGTTCTTC. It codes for CASSERGGYEQFF. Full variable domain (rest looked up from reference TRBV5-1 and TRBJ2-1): KAGVTQTPRYLIKTRGQQVTLSCSPISGHRSVSWYQQTPGQGLQFLFEYFSETQRNKGNFPGRFSGRQFSNSRSEMNVSTLELGDSALYLCASSERGGYEQFFGPGTRLTVL.

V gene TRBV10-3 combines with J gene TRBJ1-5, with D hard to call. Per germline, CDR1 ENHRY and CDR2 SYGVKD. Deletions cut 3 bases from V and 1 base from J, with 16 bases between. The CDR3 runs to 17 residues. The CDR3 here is CAISEKLMRWSNQPQHF. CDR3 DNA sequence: TGTGCCATCAGTGAAAAATTAATGAGATGGAGCAATCAGCCCCAGCATTTT.

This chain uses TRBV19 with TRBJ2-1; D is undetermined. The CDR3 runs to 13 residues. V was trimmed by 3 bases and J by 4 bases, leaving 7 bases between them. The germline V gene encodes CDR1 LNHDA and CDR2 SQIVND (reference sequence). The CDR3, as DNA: TGTGCCAGTAGTATTACCGGTTACAATGAGCAGTTCTTC. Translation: CASSITGYNEQFF.

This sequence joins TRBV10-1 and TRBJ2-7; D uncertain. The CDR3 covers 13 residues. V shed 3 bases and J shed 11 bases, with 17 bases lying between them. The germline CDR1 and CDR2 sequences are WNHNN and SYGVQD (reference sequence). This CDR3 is CASSEKSSTSKYF. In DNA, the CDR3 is TGCGCCAGCAGTGAAAAGTCTAGTACGTCTAAGTACTTC.

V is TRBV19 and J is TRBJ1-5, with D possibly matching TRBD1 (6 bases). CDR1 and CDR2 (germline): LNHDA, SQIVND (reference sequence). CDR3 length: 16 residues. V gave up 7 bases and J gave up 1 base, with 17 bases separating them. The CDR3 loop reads CASTLMSGASNQPQHF. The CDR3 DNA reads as TGTGCCAGTACTCTAATGTCAGGGGCGAGCAATCAGCCCCAGCATTTT.

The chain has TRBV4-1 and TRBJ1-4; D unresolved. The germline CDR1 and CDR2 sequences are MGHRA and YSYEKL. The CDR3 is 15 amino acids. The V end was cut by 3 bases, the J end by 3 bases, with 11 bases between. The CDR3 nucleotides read TGCGCCAGCAGCCATCTTGGCGGCGCTAATGAAAAACTGTTTTTT. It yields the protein CASSHLGGANEKLFF.

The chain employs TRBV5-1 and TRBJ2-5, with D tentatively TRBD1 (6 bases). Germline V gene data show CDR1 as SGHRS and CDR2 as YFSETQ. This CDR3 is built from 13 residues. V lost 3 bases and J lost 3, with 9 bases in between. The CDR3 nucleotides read TGCGCCAGCAGCTCCAGGGGTAAAGAGACCCAGTACTTC. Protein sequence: CASSSRGKETQYF.

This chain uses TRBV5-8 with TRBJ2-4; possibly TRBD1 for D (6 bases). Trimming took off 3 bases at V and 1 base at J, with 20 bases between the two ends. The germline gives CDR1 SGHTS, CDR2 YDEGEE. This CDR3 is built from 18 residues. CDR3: CASSWGLGQPSAKNIQYF. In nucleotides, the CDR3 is TGTGCCAGCAGCTGGGGGCTCGGACAGCCTTCGGCCAAAAACATTCAGTACTTC. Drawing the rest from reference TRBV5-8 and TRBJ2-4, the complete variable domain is EAGVTQSPTHLIKTRGQQATLRCSPISGHTSVYWYQQALGLGLQFLLWYDEGEERNRGNFPPRFSGRQFPNYSSELNVNALELEDSALYLCASSWGLGQPSAKNIQYFGAGTRLSVL.

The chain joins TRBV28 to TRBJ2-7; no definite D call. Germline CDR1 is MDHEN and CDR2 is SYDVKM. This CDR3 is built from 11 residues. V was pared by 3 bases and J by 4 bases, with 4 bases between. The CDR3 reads CASSFRYEQYF. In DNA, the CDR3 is TGTGCCAGCAGTTTTAGATACGAGCAGTACTTC.

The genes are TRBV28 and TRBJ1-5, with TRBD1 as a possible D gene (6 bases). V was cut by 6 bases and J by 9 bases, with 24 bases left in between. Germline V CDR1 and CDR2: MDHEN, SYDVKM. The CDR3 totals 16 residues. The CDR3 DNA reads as TGTGCCAGCAGGGAAGCAGGATGGGGGCCGTTGGGGCCCCAGCATTTT. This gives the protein CASREAGWGPLGPQHF.

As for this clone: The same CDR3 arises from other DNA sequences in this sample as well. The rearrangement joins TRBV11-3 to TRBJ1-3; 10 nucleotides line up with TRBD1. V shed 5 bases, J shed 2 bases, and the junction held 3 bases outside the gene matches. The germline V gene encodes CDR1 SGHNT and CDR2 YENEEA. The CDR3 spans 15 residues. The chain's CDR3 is CASSPGQGPGNTIYF. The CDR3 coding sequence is TGTGCCAGCAGCCCGGGACAGGGGCCTGGAAACACCATATATTTT.

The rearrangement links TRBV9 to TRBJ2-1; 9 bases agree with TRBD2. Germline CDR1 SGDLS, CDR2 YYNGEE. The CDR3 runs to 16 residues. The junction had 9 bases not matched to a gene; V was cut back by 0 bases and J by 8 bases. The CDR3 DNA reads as TGTGCCAGCAGCGTAGACCCAAGCGGGGGGTGGGATGAGCAGTTCTTC. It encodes CASSVDPSGGWDEQFF.

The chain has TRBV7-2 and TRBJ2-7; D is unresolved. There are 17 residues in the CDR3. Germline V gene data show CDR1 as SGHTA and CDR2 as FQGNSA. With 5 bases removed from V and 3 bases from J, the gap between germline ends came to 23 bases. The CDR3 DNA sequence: TGTGCCAGCAGCGAACACCTGATGGGCTCCCGGTACTACGAGCAGTACTTC. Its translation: CASSEHLMGSRYYEQYF.